This entry concerns a single T cell receptor beta chain. Which antigen it targets is not known. Base qualities are missing; no much larger clone stands one base away. Each collaborating institution followed its own protocols to collect whole blood in K2EDTA tubes. For TCRbeta analysis, collaborator samples were shipped as frozen whole blood, as isolated PBMCs, or as DNA extracted from either sample type. TCRbeta CDR3 regions were amplified from genomic DNA by means of the immunoSEQ Assay, a bias-controlled multiplex PCR. The source study handled its data this way. The number of nucleated cells in each sample was estimated from the amplification of reference gene primers within the assay. To quantify the absolute abundance of each unique TCRbeta CDR3 rearrangement, sequence reads were collapsed and filtered. For each sample, productive Simpson clonality was calculated as the square root of Simpson's diversity index over productive rearrangements. TCRdb provides this immuneACCESS table in a form limited to in-frame rearrangements. Some clones are lacking; in checked studies, under half of them reflect an unresolved V gene, and why the rest are absent is not known. The D gene and trimming were derived from the DNA, and the V and J assignments and clone size from that table. The sample profile shows about 400,000 clones; roughly 89% of them were found once. 4% to 5.5% of the sample is taken by the ten largest.

The data stem from a study of blood T cell repertoires in COVID-19 (dated by TCRdb to 2019 to 2021). As for the study more broadly: Samples covering the acute and convalescent phases of COVID-19 were provided by collaborators in the United States, Italy and Spain. The prospective study material was composed of cDNA or gDNA derived from T cells, B-cell-depleted T cells, or PBMCs. Deeply sampled blood TCRbeta repertoires from subjects exposed to, actively infected with, or recovered from COVID-19 were included in the dataset. The repertoires were made available in a free public database intended to serve as a resource for research on the immune response to SARS-CoV-2. The samples were drawn from two sources: the first 160 participants of the ongoing ImmuneRACE study, and 950 to 1,500 subjects contributed by 6 global collaborators. Sample metadata almost always included a de-identified subject ID, COVID-19 status, age in years and sex. Where available, HLA class I and class II types were obtained from metadata supplied by the sample provider rather than from assay-based typing. Paper-wide results and their limitations: Clinical and demographic metadata were provided uncurated, with the amount varying by source and participant.

Counted from cysteine to phenylalanine, this CDR3 has 15 amino acids. Only CDR3 DNA is held: 45 bases, read in frame from base 1. Relative to germline, V is 2 bases shorter and J is 4 bases shorter, with 15 bases between their ends. The germline V gene sets CDR1 to SGHDT and CDR2 to YYEEEE. The sequence links TRBV5-6 to TRBJ2-5; 5 matching bases give a weak D call of TRBD2. Material: peripheral blood. The TCR sequence derives from a woman younger than 45 with acute or convalescent COVID-19. The CDR3 corresponds to CASSFGIEGGETQYF. The bases read TGTGCCAGCAGCTTCGGAATTGAAGGAGGAGAGACCCAGTACTTC.